This T cell receptor (beta chain) was obtained from a study of cytomegalovirus exposure and HLA in healthy donors. Study background: Drawn from HLA-typed donors, tens of millions of unique TCRs were held in an early data release.

Use of 60 Vbeta and 13 Jbeta primers characterized the PCR. Profiling relied on immunoSEQ multiplex PCR, and the TCRdb table lists in-frame clones only, not all of them. Of 85,000 to 120,000 clones in the sample, around 76% were seen once. The CDR3 runs 15 residues. Germline loops: CDR1 SQVTM, CDR2 ANQGSEA. The V gene lost 3 bases and the J gene lost 0 bases, with 14 bases spanning the gap. Whole-study results and caveats: There were around 160 TCR beta chains listed as cytomegalovirus-associated. The study found most TCR sequences rare, yet found some public TCRs in many donors.

Concerning this clone: The antigen remains undetermined.

Sequencing was performed on PBMCs. V and J are TRBV29-1 and TRBJ1-2, with D perhaps matching TRBD1 (6 bases). The TCR was taken from a woman between 45 and 65 years old in good health and CMV-seropositive. CDR3 in amino acids: CSVDDPGATNYGYTF. The CDR3, as DNA: TGCAGCGTTGATGACCCAGGGGCGACTAACTATGGCTACACCTTC.